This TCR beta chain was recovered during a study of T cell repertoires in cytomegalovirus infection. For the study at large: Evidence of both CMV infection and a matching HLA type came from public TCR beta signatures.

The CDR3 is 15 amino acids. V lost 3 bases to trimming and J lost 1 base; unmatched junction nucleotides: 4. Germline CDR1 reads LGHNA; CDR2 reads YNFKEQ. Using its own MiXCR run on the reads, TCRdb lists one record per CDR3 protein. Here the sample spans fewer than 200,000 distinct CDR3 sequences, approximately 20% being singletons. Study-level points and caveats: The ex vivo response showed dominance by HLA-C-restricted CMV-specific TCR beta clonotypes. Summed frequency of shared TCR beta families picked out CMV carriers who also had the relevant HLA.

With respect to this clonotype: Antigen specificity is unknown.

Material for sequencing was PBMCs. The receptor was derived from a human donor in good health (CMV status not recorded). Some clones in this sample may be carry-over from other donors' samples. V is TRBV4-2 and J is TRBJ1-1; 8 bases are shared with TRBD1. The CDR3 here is CASSHPGQGNTEAFF. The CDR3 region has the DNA TGTGCCAGCAGCCATCCCGGACAGGGGAACACTGAAGCTTTCTTT.